This T cell receptor (beta chain) was documented in a study of control samples from healthy donors and cancer patients. Libraries were prepared by immunoSEQ multiplex PCR; TCRdb keeps only in-frame clonotypes and omits some of them. The sample yields 84,000 or so clones, 70% to 85% seen once. The CDR3 runs 15 residues. Germline values: CDR1 MNHEY, CDR2 SMNVEV (reference sequence). The J segment lost 3 bases and the V segment lost 5 bases, leaving 4 bases of the junction unmatched. V usage is TRBV27 and J usage is TRBJ2-3; 11 bases are shared with TRBD2. This sequence originates from a man in his sixties with head and neck cancer. The sample taken for sequencing was PBMCs. The CDR3 sequence is CASSPWTSGTDTQYF. CDR3 nucleotide sequence: TGTGCCAGCAGTCCCTGGACTAGCGGGACAGATACGCAGTATTTT.